This TCR beta chain was found in a study of molecular identifiers for immune sequencing clone quantification. Study-wide results and caveats: Among some 1.1 million naive cells, spiked Jurkat TCR RNA from a single cell was reportedly detectable.

TCRdb itself ran the PCR reads through MiXCR, one entry per CDR3 protein. The sample carries 600,000 to 650,000 distinct CDR3 sequences, about 20% recorded once. This clonotype was recorded a few times. The antigen remains unidentified. V was pared by 4 bases and J by 8 bases, with 11 bases of the junction left unmatched. The CDR3 covers 17 residues. Germline assignment: CDR1 KGHSH and CDR2 LQKENI. This sequence joins TRBV18 and TRBJ2-1; TRBD2 matches at 13 bases. The sequencing sample was made of naive CD8+ T cells from blood, with Jurkat cell RNA spiked in. Regarding subset: FACS-sorted CD8+CD4-CCR7+CD45RA+ naive T cells. The receptor's source is a human donor in good health. Some libraries in this study had Jurkat cell RNA spiked in. The CDR3 coding sequence is TGTGCCAGCTCACTAGATACTAGCGGGGGGGCCGTCTATGAGCAGTTCTTC. This sequence encodes CASSLDTSGGAVYEQFF. The full variable domain, its missing parts supplied by reference TRBV18 and TRBJ2-1, is NAGVMQNPRHLVRRRGQEARLRCSPMKGHSHVYWYRQLPEEGLKFMVYLQKENIIDESGMPKERFSAEFPKEGPSILRIQQVVRGDSAAYFCASSLDTSGGAVYEQFFGPGTRLTVL.